Listed below are T cell receptor beta chains from one sample, sequenced in a study of identical twins. In TCRdb, the 5' RACE reads were re-called with MiXCR into one record per CDR3 protein. This sample yields about 520,000 distinct CDR3 sequences, of which 20% to 25% are seen a single time; around 0.9% belongs to the top ten. The same sample was also used in a study of T cells expressing NK-cell markers.

Sequenced sample: CD4+ T cells sorted from blood. These receptors were taken from a woman under 30 in good health. CDR3s include the opening cysteine and the closing phenylalanine or tryptophan. The D gene is left open where the match is weak. Rows may omit the clone size; those that give it use once, few, many or a size class.

abundance	d_gene	j_gene	v_gene	len	CDR3aa	CDR3nt
-	-	TRBJ1-6	TRBV12-3/TRBV12-4	18	CASSTHLQGKHPNSPLHF	TGTGCCAGCAGTACTCATCTACAGGGAAAACACCCAAATTCACCCCTCCACTTT
-	TRBD1	TRBJ1-2	TRBV5-1	15	CASSLGTGVHYGYTF	TGCGCCAGCAGCTTGGGGACAGGGGTTCACTATGGCTACACCTTC
-	-	TRBJ2-5	TRBV12-3/TRBV12-4	16	CASSLGLALEGETQYF	TGTGCCAGCAGTTTAGGGCTAGCCCTTGAAGGGGAGACCCAGTACTTC
-	-	TRBJ2-1	TRBV20-1	16	CSAILRQARNYNEQFF	TGCAGTGCCATATTAAGACAGGCGAGGAACTACAATGAGCAGTTCTTC
few	-	TRBJ2-7	TRBV6-2/TRBV6-3	15	CASSYSSPLQAEQYF	TGTGCCAGCAGTTACTCGAGCCCACTTCAGGCGGAGCAGTACTTC
few	TRBD2	TRBJ2-1	TRBV20-1	14	CSARPSGGAGEQFF	TGCAGTGCTCGCCCTAGCGGGGGGGCCGGAGAGCAGTTCTTC
few	-	TRBJ2-1	TRBV20-1	16	CSASRTDHTRVPLQFF	TGCAGTGCTAGTAGGACAGACCATACGAGGGTCCCTCTGCAGTTCTTC
-	-	TRBJ2-1	TRBV7-2	13	CASRLSPSNEQFF	TGTGCCAGCAGATTGTCCCCCAGCAATGAGCAGTTCTTC
-	-	TRBJ2-5	TRBV20-1	12	CSAYLESGTQYF	TGCAGTGCTTACCTCGAGAGTGGGACCCAGTACTTC
-	-	TRBJ2-7	TRBV5-5	15	CASSLRGTWDYEQYF	TGTGCCAGCAGCTTGCGGGGGACATGGGACTACGAGCAGTACTTC
-	-	TRBJ2-1	TRBV7-2	14	CASSLVVKGKEKFF	TGTGCCAGCAGCTTAGTCGTAAAGGGAAAGGAGAAGTTCTTC
-	-	TRBJ2-1	TRBV12-3/TRBV12-4	15	CASSFPQGPYNEQFF	TGTGCCAGCAGTTTCCCCCAGGGGCCCTACAATGAGCAGTTCTTC
many	-	TRBJ2-4	TRBV20-1	14	CSARDPGHRNIQYF	TGCAGTGCTAGGGATCCGGGACACCGCAACATTCAGTACTTC
few	-	TRBJ1-2	TRBV20-1	11	CSVRRNYGYTF	TGCAGTGTAAGGCGGAACTATGGCTACACCTTC
-	TRBD1	TRBJ1-1	TRBV4-3	17	CASSQDPGQGRRGEAFF	TGCGCCAGCAGCCAAGACCCGGGACAGGGGAGGAGAGGTGAAGCTTTCTTT
-	-	TRBJ1-5	TRBV7-8	14	CASSIRGINQPQHF	TGTGCCAGCAGCATCCGGGGGATAAATCAGCCCCAGCATTTT
few	-	TRBJ1-5	TRBV20-1	12	CSAGTGYQPQHF	TGCAGTGCTGGGACGGGATATCAGCCCCAGCATTTT
few	TRBD1	TRBJ1-1	TRBV12-3/TRBV12-4	17	CASSLVQGAGVNTEAFF	TGTGCCAGCAGTTTAGTACAGGGGGCAGGAGTGAACACTGAAGCTTTCTTT
-	TRBD1	TRBJ2-7	TRBV7-9	13	CASSWGQIYEQYF	TGTGCCAGCAGCTGGGGACAGATCTACGAGCAGTACTTC
few	TRBD2	TRBJ2-5	TRBV5-1	13	CASSPGTRETQYF	TGCGCCAGCAGCCCCGGGACTAGAGAGACCCAGTACTTC
-	-	TRBJ2-7	TRBV20-1	14	CSAPPQGHSYEQYF	TGCAGTGCTCCACCACAGGGACACTCCTACGAGCAGTACTTC
once	-	TRBJ2-7	TRBV20-1	14	CSAWDSLRAYEQYF	TGCAGTGCTTGGGACTCCCTCCGGGCCTACGAGCAGTACTTC
few	TRBD1	TRBJ2-7	TRBV6-5	16	CASSYYGRDRDYEQYF	TGTGCCAGCAGTTACTACGGACGGGACAGAGACTACGAGCAGTACTTC
few	-	TRBJ1-1	TRBV20-1	12	CSASGLPGGAFF	TGCAGTGCTAGTGGATTACCGGGCGGAGCTTTCTTT
-	-	TRBJ2-3	TRBV5-1	14	CASSIGVNTDTQYF	TGCGCCAGTAGCATCGGGGTTAACACAGATACGCAGTATTTT
few	-	TRBJ2-7	TRBV7-9	11	CASSLIAEQYF	TGTGCCAGCAGCTTAATCGCCGAGCAGTACTTC
-	-	TRBJ1-6	TRBV7-2	14	CASSLVPRGSPLHF	TGTGCCAGCAGCTTAGTCCCCCGTGGTTCACCCCTCCACTTT
-	-	TRBJ1-1	TRBV27	13	CASSWGVNTEAFF	TGTGCCAGCAGTTGGGGCGTGAACACTGAAGCTTTCTTT
few	-	TRBJ2-7	TRBV5-1	15	CASSLGITVSYEQYF	TGCGCCAGCAGCTTGGGGATAACTGTCTCCTACGAGCAGTACTTC
few	-	TRBJ1-6	TRBV7-9	15	CASSRPGHEYSPLHF	TGTGCCAGCAGTAGACCGGGACACGAGTATTCACCCCTCCACTTT
-	-	TRBJ2-1	TRBV20-1	16	CSASDPGRVAYNEQFF	TGCAGTGCTAGCGACCCGGGACGAGTAGCCTACAATGAGCAGTTCTTC
many	TRBD2	TRBJ2-1	TRBV4-3	15	CASSRGLAGVNEQFF	TGCGCCAGCAGTCGCGGACTAGCGGGAGTGAATGAGCAGTTCTTC
few	TRBD1	TRBJ2-7	TRBV5-1	15	CASSPSLTGWNEQYF	TGCGCCAGCAGTCCGAGTTTGACAGGGTGGAACGAGCAGTACTTC
-	-	TRBJ2-3	TRBV29-1	12	CSARPTEDTQYF	TGCAGCGCCAGACCGACAGAAGATACGCAGTATTTT
few	-	TRBJ2-1	TRBV5-1	15	CASSLLGQLYNEQFF	TGCGCCAGCAGCTTGTTAGGCCAGCTCTACAATGAGCAGTTCTTC
many	TRBD2	TRBJ2-2	TRBV6-5	16	CASSWLSAGMAGELFF	TGTGCCAGCAGTTGGCTTTCAGCGGGAATGGCCGGGGAGCTGTTTTTT
-	-	TRBJ1-2	TRBV6-6	12	CASGTESYGYTF	TGTGCCAGCGGGACGGAATCCTATGGCTACACCTTC
-	-	TRBJ2-5	TRBV15	15	CATSGETQGMQTQYF	TGTGCCACCAGCGGGGAAACACAGGGCATGCAGACCCAGTACTTC
-	TRBD2	TRBJ2-3	TRBV7-9	15	CASRNAGGSLDTQYF	TGTGCCAGCAGGAATGCGGGAGGAAGCCTGGATACGCAGTATTTT
-	-	TRBJ1-1	TRBV12-5	15	CASGVGHLANTEAFF	TGTGCTAGTGGGGTGGGACATTTGGCGAACACTGAAGCTTTCTTT
-	TRBD2	TRBJ2-1	TRBV20-1	15	CSASLTSGGVNEQFF	TGCAGTGCTAGTCTGACTAGCGGGGGGGTAAATGAGCAGTTCTTC
-	-	TRBJ2-5	TRBV20-1	15	CSAIRAGTNQETQYF	TGCAGTGCTATAAGGGCGGGAACTAACCAAGAGACCCAGTACTTC
-	-	TRBJ2-3	TRBV7-9	14	CASSLTMSADTQYF	TGTGCCAGCAGCCTGACTATGTCCGCGGATACGCAGTATTTT
-	TRBD2	TRBJ2-1	TRBV12-5	19	CASGSPPGLAGGTYNEQFF	TGTGCTAGTGGCTCCCCCCCCGGACTAGCGGGAGGCACCTACAATGAGCAGTTCTTC
few	TRBD1	TRBJ1-2	TRBV20-1	12	CSASRGQYGYTF	TGCAGTGCTAGTAGGGGGCAATATGGCTACACCTTC
few	TRBD1	TRBJ1-3	TRBV10-3	15	CAISDSRTGGNTIYF	TGTGCCATCAGTGATAGTCGGACAGGAGGAAACACCATATATTTT
-	TRBD1	TRBJ2-1	TRBV15	18	CATSRGQGRGPAYNEQFF	TGTGCCACCAGCAGAGGACAGGGCAGAGGACCAGCCTACAATGAGCAGTTCTTC